This T cell receptor (beta chain) originates from a study of CD8 T cells in ankylosing spondylitis. Study findings and constraints: Within ankylosing spondylitis blood, a TCR beta motif made up of eight or nine highly homologous variants appeared to be characteristic.

This clonotype showed up many times. Its target is not known. TCRdb re-derived calls from the 5' RACE reads in MiXCR, one entry per CDR3 protein. The repertoire holds approximately 520,000 distinct CDR3 sequences, with 5.3% as singletons. This sequence originates from a male donor with ankylosing spondylitis. The sample was blood, either unsorted or a sorted T cell fraction (not recorded which).

Here the CDR3 reads CAMAVAGANVLTF. The DNA for the CDR3 is TGTGCCATGGCCGTTGCTGGGGCCAACGTCCTGACTTTC. This chain joins TRBV10-3 and TRBJ2-6; D ambiguous. The CDR3 has 13 residues. Between the trimmed V and J ends, which lost 9 bases and 2 bases, there was a span of 8 bases. Germline loops: CDR1 ENHRY, CDR2 SYGVKD.